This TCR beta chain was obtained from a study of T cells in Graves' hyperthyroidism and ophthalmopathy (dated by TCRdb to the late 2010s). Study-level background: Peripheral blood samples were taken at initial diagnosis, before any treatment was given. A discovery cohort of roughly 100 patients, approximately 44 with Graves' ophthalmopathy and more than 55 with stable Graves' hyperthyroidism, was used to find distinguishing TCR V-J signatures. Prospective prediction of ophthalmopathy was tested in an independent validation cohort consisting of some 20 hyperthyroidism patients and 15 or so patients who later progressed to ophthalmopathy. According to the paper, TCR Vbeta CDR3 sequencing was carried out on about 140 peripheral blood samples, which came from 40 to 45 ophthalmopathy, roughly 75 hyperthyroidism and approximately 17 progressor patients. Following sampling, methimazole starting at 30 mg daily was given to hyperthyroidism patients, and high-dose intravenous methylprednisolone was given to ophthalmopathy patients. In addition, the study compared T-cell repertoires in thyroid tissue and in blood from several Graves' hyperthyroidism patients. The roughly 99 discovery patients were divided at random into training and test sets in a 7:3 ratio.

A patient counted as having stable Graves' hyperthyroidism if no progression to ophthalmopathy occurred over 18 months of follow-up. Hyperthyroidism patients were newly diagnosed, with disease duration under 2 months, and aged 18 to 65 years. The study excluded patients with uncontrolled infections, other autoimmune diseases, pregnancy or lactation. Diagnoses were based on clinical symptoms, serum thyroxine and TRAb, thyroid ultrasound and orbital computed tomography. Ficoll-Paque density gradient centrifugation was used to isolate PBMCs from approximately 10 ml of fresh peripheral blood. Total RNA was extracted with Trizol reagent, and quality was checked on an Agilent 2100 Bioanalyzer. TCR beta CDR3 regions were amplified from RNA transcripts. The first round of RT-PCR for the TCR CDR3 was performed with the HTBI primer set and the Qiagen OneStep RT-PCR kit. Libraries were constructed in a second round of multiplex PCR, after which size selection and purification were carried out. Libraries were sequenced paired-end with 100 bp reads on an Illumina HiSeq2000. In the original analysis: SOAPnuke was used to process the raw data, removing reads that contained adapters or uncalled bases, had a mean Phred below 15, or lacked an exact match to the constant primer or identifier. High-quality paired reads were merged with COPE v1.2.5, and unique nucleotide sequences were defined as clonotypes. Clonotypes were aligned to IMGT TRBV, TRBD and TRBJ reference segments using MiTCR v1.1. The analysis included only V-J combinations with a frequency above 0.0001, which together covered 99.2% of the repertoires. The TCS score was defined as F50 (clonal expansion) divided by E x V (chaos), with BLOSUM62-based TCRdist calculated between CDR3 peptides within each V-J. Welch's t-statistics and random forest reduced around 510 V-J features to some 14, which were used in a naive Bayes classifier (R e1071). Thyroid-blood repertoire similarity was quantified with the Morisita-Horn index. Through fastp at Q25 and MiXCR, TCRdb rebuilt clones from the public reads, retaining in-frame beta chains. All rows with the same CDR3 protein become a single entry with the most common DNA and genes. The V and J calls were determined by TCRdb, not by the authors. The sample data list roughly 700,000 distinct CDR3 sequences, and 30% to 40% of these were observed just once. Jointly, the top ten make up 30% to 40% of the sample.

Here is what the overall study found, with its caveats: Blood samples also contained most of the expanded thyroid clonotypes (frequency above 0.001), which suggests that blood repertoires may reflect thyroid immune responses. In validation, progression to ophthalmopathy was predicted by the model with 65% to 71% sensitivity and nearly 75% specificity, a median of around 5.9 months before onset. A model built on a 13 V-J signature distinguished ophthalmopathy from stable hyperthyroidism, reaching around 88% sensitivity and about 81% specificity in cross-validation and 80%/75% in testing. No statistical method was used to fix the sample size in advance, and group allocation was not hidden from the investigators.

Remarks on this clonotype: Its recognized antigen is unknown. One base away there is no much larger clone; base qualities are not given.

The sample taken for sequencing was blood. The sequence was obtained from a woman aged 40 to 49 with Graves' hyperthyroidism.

In nucleotides, the sequence is TGTGCCAGTAGTCCCCTAGGGGGGGGCGGAGGTCAGCCCCAGCATTTT. This is translated as CASSPLGGGGGQPQHF. The rearrangement combines TRBV19 with TRBJ1-5; the D segment could be TRBD1, given 6 matching bases. CDR1 is given as LNHDA and CDR2 as SQIVND, both from the germline V gene (reference sequence). V is pared back by 5 bases and J by 6 bases, with 20 bases lying between the germline termini. The CDR3, cysteine through phenylalanine, is 16 amino acids long. Only CDR3 DNA remains: 48 bases, in frame from the first base.